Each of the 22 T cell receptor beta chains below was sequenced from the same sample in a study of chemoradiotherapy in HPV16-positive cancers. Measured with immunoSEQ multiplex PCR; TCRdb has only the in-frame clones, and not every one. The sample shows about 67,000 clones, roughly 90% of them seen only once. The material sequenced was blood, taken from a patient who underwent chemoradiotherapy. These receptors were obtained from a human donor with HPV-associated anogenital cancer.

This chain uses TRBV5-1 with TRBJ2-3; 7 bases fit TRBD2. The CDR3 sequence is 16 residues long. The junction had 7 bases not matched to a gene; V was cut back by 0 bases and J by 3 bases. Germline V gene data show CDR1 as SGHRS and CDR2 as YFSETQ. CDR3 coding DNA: TGCGCCAGCAGCTTGGACGGGGGGAAGCTGACAGATACGCAGTATTTT. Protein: CASSLDGGKLTDTQYF.

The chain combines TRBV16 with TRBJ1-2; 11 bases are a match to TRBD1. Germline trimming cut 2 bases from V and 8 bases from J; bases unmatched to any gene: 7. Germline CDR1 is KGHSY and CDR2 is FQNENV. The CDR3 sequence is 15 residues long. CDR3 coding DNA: TGTGCCAGCAGCCAAAGGACAGGGGGCGCAGGGGGCTACACCTTC. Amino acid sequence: CASSQRTGGAGGYTF.

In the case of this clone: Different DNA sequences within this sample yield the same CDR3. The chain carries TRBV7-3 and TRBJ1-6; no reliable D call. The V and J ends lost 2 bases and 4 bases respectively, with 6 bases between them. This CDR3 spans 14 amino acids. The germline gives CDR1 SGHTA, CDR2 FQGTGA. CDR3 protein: CASSLDGYNSPLHF. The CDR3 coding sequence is TGTGCCAGCAGCTTAGATGGATATAATTCACCCCTCCACTTT.

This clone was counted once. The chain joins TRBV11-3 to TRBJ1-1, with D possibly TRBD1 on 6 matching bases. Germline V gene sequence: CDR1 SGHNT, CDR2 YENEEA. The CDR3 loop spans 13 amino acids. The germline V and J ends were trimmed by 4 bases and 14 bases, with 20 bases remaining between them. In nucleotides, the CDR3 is TGTGCCAGCAGCTCCCGACCCCCAGGGGAGCAATTCTTT. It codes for CASSSRPPGEQFF.

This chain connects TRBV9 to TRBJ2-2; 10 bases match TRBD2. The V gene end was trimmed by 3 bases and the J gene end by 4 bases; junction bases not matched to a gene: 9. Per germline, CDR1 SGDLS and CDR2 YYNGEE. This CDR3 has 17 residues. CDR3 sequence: CASSERGRTSGTGELFF. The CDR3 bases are TGTGCCAGCAGCGAGCGGGGTCGGACTAGCGGCACCGGGGAGCTGTTTTTT.

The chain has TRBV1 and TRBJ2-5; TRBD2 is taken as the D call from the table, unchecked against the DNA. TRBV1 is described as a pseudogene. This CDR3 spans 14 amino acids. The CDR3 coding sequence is TGCACCAGCAGCCAAGATTGGCGGCACGGGACCCAGTACTTC. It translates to CTSSQDWRHGTQYF.

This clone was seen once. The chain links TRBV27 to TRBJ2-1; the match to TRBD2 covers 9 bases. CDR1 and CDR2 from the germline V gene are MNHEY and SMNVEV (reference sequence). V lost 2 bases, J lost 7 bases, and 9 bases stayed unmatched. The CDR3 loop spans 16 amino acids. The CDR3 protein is CASSLMAGGSLNEQFF. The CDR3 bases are TGTGCCAGCAGTTTAATGGCGGGAGGGTCTTTGAATGAGCAGTTCTTC.

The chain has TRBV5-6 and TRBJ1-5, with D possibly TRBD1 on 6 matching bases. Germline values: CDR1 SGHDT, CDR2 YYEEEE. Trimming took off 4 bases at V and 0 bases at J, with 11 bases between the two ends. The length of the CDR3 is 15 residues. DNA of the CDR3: TGTGCCAGCAGCCAGGGGACACTTAGCAATCAGCCCCAGCATTTT. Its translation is CASSQGTLSNQPQHF.

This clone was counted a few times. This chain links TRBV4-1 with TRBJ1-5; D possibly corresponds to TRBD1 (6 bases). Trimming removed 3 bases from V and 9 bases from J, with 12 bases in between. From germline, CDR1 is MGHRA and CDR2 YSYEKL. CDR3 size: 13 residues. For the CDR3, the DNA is TGCGCCAGCAGCCAGGACAGTTCAGGGCCCCAGCATTTT. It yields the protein CASSQDSSGPQHF.

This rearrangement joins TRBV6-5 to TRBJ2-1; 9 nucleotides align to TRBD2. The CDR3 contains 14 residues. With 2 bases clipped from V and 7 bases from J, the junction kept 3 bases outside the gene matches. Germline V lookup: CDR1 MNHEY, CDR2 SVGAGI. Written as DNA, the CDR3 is TGTGCCAGCAGTTACCAGAGCGGGAGGAATGAGCAGTTCTTC. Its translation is CASSYQSGRNEQFF.

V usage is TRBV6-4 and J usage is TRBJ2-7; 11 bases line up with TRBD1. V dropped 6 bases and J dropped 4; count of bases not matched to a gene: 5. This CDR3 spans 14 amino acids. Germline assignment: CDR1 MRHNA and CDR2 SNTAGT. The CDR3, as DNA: TGTGCCAGCAGCGCCGGGACAGGGGGGTACGAGCAGTACTTC. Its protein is CASSAGTGGYEQYF.

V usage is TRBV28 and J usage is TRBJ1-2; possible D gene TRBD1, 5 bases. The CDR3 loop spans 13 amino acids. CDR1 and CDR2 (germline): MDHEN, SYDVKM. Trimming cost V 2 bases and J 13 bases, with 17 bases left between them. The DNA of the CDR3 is TGTGCCAGCAGTTTAACGGGACTGGAGGGTTCCACCTTC. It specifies CASSLTGLEGSTF.

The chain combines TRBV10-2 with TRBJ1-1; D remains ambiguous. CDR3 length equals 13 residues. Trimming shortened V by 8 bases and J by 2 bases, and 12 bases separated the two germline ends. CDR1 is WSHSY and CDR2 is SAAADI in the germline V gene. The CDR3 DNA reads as TGCGCCAGCCGCGCGTCGGTCAACACTGAAGCTTTCTTT. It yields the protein CASRASVNTEAFF.

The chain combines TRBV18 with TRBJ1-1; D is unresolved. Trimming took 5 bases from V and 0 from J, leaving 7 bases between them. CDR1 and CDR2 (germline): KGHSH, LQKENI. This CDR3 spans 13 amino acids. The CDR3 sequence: CASSLGMNTEAFF. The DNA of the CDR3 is TGTGCCAGCTCATTGGGAATGAACACTGAAGCTTTCTTT.

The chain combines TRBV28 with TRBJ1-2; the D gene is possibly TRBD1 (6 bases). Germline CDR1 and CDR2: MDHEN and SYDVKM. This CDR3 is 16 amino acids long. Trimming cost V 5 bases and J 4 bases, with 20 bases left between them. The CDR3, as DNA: TGTGCCAGCAGTCCCCCCTCGGCCGGGGGCCTCTATGGCTACACCTTC. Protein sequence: CASSPPSAGGLYGYTF.

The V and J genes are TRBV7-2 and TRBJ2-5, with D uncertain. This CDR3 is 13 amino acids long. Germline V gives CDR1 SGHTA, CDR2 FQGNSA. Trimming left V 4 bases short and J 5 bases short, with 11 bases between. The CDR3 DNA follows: TGTGCCAGCAGCTCTTTTAGGTTGGAGACCCAGTACTTC. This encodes CASSSFRLETQYF.

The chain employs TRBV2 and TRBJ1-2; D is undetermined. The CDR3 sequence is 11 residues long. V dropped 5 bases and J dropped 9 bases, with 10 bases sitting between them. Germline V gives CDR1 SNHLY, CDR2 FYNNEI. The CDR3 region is CASSPAERYTF. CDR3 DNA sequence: TGTGCCAGCAGTCCGGCAGAGCGCTACACCTTC.

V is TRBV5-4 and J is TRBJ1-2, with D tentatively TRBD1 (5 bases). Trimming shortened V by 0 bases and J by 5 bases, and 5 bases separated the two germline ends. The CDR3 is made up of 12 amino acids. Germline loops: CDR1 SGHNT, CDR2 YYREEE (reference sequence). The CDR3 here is CASSLDRYGYTF. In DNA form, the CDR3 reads TGTGCCAGCAGCTTGGACAGGTATGGCTACACCTTC.

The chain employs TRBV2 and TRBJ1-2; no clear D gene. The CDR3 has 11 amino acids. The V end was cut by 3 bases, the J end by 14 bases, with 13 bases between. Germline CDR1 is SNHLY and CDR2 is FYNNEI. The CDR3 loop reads CASSEDGALTF. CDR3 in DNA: TGTGCCAGCAGTGAGGATGGTGCCCTAACCTTC.

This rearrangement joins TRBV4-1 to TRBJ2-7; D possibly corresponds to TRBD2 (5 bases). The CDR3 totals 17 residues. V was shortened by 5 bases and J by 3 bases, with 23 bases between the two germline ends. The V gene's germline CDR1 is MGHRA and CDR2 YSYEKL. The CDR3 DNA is TGCGCCAGCAGCTCCCTATACAGAGAGGGAAATTTCTACGAGCAGTACTTC. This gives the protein CASSSLYREGNFYEQYF.

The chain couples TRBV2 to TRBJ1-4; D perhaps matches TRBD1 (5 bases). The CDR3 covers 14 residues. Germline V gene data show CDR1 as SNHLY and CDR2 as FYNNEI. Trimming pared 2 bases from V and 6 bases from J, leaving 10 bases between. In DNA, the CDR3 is TGTGCCAGCAGTGAATGGGGGGTGGATGAAAAACTGTTTTTT. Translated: CASSEWGVDEKLFF.

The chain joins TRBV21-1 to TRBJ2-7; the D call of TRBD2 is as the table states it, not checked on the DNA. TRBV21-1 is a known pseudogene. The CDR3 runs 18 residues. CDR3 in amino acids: CASSNAGPPCADYYEQYF. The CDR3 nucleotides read TGTGCCAGCAGCAACGCGGGCCCCCCCTGCGCGGACTACTACGAGCAGTACTTC.